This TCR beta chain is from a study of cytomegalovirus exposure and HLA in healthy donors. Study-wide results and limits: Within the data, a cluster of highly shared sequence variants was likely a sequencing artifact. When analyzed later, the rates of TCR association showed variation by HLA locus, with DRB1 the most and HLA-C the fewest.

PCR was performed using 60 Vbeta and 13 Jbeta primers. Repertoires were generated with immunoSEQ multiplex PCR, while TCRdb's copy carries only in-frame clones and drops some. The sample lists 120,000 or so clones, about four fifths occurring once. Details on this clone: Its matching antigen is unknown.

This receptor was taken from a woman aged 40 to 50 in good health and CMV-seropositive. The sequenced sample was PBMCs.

CDR3 sequence reads: CASSGGYEQYF. The DNA of the CDR3 is TGTGCCAGTAGTGGAGGGTACGAGCAGTACTTC. The chain employs TRBV19 and TRBJ2-7, with a tentative D call TRBD2 (6 bases). CDR3 length equals 11 residues. Trimming removed 5 bases from V and 4 bases from J, with 6 bases in between. Germline V gives CDR1 LNHDA, CDR2 SQIVND (reference sequence).